This passage covers 23 T cell receptor beta chains from one sample sequenced in a study of T cells after posttransplantation cyclophosphamide (dated by TCRdb to the mid-2010s). Receptor amplification or capture employed the immunoSEQ multiplex PCR assay. As stored in TCRdb, this immuneACCESS dataset retains in-frame rearrangements with V and J assigned. A fraction of the clones does not appear; measured against another copy, unresolved V genes explain less than half of the discrepancy, and the remainder lacks a known reason. Across this sample, about 37,000 clones were tabulated and none appeared just once. The top ten clonotypes cover 5.5% to 7% of the sample. Sequenced: PBMCs. The receptors come from a man aged 25 to 40 in good health and a related stem cell transplant donor.

In this sample, this clone turned up many times. This chain joins TRBV10-3 and TRBJ1-6, with D possibly TRBD1 on 6 matching bases. Trimming took 3 bases from V and 3 from J, leaving 12 bases between them. Germline values: CDR1 ENHRY, CDR2 SYGVKD. The CDR3 spans 16 residues. The CDR3 DNA sequence: TGTGCCATCAGTGATTGGGACACCGTCTATAATTCACCCCTCCACTTT. This codes for CAISDWDTVYNSPLHF.

This clone has at least ten counts. The genes are TRBV27 and TRBJ2-6; TRBD2 matches 10 bases. The germline CDR1 and CDR2 sequences are MNHEY and SMNVEV (reference sequence). The CDR3 length is 17 residues. After removal of 6 bases from V and 0 bases from J, the junction contained 5 bases not matched to a gene. CDR3 in amino acids: CASRTSGVASGANVLTF. CDR3 sequence (DNA): TGTGCCAGCAGAACTAGCGGGGTAGCCTCTGGGGCCAACGTCCTGACTTTC.

This clone was seen many times. The chain is built from TRBV19 and TRBJ2-5; tentative D call: TRBD1 (6 bases). This CDR3 region has 15 residues. CDR1 LNHDA and CDR2 SQIVND come from the germline V gene (reference sequence). Trimming removed 7 bases from V and 4 bases from J, with 19 bases in between. CDR3 sequence (DNA): TGTGCCAGTAAAAGGACAGAGGCGTGGGGAGAGACCCAGTACTTC. The encoded protein is CASKRTEAWGETQYF.

CDR3: CAICFKQGTAYEQYF. CDR3 DNA sequence: TGTGCCATTTGTTTCAAACAGGGGACGGCATACGAGCAGTACTTC. J is TRBJ2-7 and V is TRBV9, with 7 nucleotides matching TRBD1. Germline-derived CDR1 and CDR2 are SGDLS and YYNGEE. V lost 9 bases, J lost 4 bases, and 16 bases stayed unmatched. The CDR3 runs to 15 residues.

This clone was detected ten times or more. The chain combines TRBV5-5 with TRBJ2-5; maybe TRBD1 (6 bases). The ends were cut back, 1 base at V and 9 bases at J, with 16 bases in the middle. CDR1 SGHKS and CDR2 YYEKEE come from the germline V gene (reference sequence). The CDR3 length is 14 residues. CDR3 protein: CASSLKGTPPAQYF. For the CDR3, the DNA is TGTGCCAGCAGCTTGAAGGGGACACCGCCGGCCCAGTACTTC.

This chain links TRBV7-3 with TRBJ2-3; 8 positions match TRBD2. CDR1 and CDR2 from the germline V gene are SGHTA and FQGTGA. Trimming removed 5 bases from V and 5 bases from J; junction bases left unmatched: 9. The CDR3 spans 15 residues. CDR3 protein: CASSLTGGHGDTQYF. DNA for the CDR3: TGTGCCAGCAGCCTCACGGGGGGGCATGGAGATACGCAGTATTTT.

This clone was seen ten or more times. The chain recombines TRBV19 with TRBJ2-4, with 8 bases fitting TRBD1. Trimming at V came to 5 bases and at J to 8 bases, leaving 20 bases not matched to a gene. Per germline, CDR1 LNHDA and CDR2 SQIVND (reference sequence). The CDR3 covers 18 residues. The CDR3 DNA sequence: TGTGCCAGTAGTCTTCAGGCAGGGGGCGCAGGATCGGTTGACATTCAGTACTTC. This translates into CASSLQAGGAGSVDIQYF.

This clone was detected ten times or more. J is TRBJ1-1 and V is TRBV6-2 or TRBV6-3; tentatively, D is TRBD1 (5 bases). Trimming stripped 5 bases from V and 11 bases from J, with 12 bases between. Per the germline V gene, CDR1 is MNHEY and CDR2 is SVGEGT. The CDR3 has 11 residues. As DNA, the CDR3 is TGTGCCAGCAGTACCCCGGGGACTGCTTTCTTT. It encodes CASSTPGTAFF.

The table lists this clone with many counts. CDR3 sequence reads: CASSSGLATDTQYF. CDR3 in DNA: TGTGCCAGCAGCTCGGGACTAGCGACAGATACGCAGTATTTT. The rearrangement links TRBV7-3 to TRBJ2-3; 10 bases are shared with TRBD2. The CDR3 length is 14 residues. The V gene's germline CDR1 is SGHTA and CDR2 FQGTGA. V shed 4 bases, J shed 3 bases, and the junction held 1 base outside the gene matches.

The genes are TRBV29-1 and TRBJ2-5, with TRBD2 matching over 8 bases. The CDR3 extends over 13 amino acids. Germline loops: CDR1 SQVTM, CDR2 ANQGSEA. Trimming took 6 bases from V and 5 from J; bases not matched to a gene: 8. DNA of the CDR3: TGCAGCGTCACCGGGGGGGGAGAGGAGACCCAGTACTTC. This encodes CSVTGGGEETQYF.

This clone was observed at least ten times. The chain has TRBV6-1 and TRBJ2-1, with D possibly being TRBD1 (5 bases). This CDR3 is built from 13 residues. V lost 6 bases and J lost 4, with 10 bases in between. From germline, CDR1 is MNHNS and CDR2 SASEGT. In nucleotides, the CDR3 is TGTGCCAGCAGACGAGGACAATACAATGAGCAGTTCTTC. Protein sequence: CASRRGQYNEQFF.

This clone occurred many times. The chain couples TRBV5-1 to TRBJ1-1; 7 bases line up with TRBD1. V was clipped by 0 bases and J by 4 bases; unmatched bases: 6. There are 15 residues in the CDR3. The germline gives CDR1 SGHRS, CDR2 YFSETQ. The DNA for the CDR3 is TGCGCCAGCAGCTTGGGACAGGGAGGGAGCACTGAAGCTTTCTTT. This sequence encodes CASSLGQGGSTEAFF. The variable domain in full, with the rest retrieved from reference TRBV5-1 and TRBJ1-1, is KAGVTQTPRYLIKTRGQQVTLSCSPISGHRSVSWYQQTPGQGLQFLFEYFSETQRNKGNFPGRFSGRQFSNSRSEMNVSTLELGDSALYLCASSLGQGGSTEAFFGQGTRLTVV.

This clone was recorded at least ten times. The rearrangement joins TRBV28 to TRBJ1-5; TRBD1 agrees at 7 bases. Looked up from germline, CDR1 is MDHEN and CDR2 is SYDVKM. V lost 3 bases and J lost 3; bases outside the gene matches: 8. This CDR3 region has 16 residues. This CDR3 reads CASSLTGKGDNQPQHF. The CDR3 nucleotides read TGTGCCAGCAGTTTGACAGGGAAGGGGGACAATCAGCCCCAGCATTTT.

This clone has a count of ten or more. This sequence joins TRBV6-2 or TRBV6-3 and TRBJ2-2, with 11 bases aligning to TRBD2. The V gene end was trimmed by 7 bases and the J gene end by 0 bases; junction bases not matched to a gene: 13. The germline gives CDR1 MNHEY, CDR2 SVGEGT. This CDR3 has 19 amino acids. CDR3 nucleotide sequence: TGTGCCAGCACTCCCTCACGTCTAGCGGGGGGACCGAACACCGGGGAGCTGTTTTTT. Amino acids: CASTPSRLAGGPNTGELFF.

The sample holds many counts of this clone. The CDR3 nucleotides read TGTGCCAGCGGACTAGCGGATTACAATGAGCAGTTCTTC. Protein product: CASGLADYNEQFF. The chain links TRBV2 to TRBJ2-1; TRBD2 matches 10 bases. V lost 8 bases to trimming and J lost 4 bases; unmatched junction nucleotides: 2. In germline, CDR1 is SNHLY, CDR2 FYNNEI. The CDR3 is 13 residues long.

This clone was detected only a few times. This sequence joins TRBV9 and TRBJ1-6, with D possibly being TRBD1 (5 bases). Germline-derived CDR1 and CDR2 are SGDLS and YYNGEE. The CDR3 extends over 15 amino acids. The V and J ends lost 3 bases and 7 bases respectively, with 14 bases between them. The CDR3 is CASSAAGQANSPLHF. The CDR3 DNA is TGTGCCAGCAGCGCCGCGGGGCAAGCGAATTCACCCCTCCACTTT.

This clone came up many times. The J gene is TRBJ2-7, the V gene TRBV28; D might be TRBD1 (6 bases). Trimming pared 7 bases from V and 0 bases from J, leaving 16 bases between. Per germline, CDR1 MDHEN and CDR2 SYDVKM. The CDR3 consists of 15 residues. The CDR3 spells CASIPGQPYSYEQYF. CDR3 nucleotides: TGTGCCAGCATCCCCGGACAGCCTTACTCCTACGAGCAGTACTTC.

The sample holds many counts of this clone. V and J are TRBV7-2 and TRBJ2-5; 9 nucleotides match TRBD1. This CDR3 has 14 amino acids. V gave up 4 bases and J gave up 4 bases; unmatched junction bases: 4. Germline CDR1 and CDR2: SGHTA and FQGNSA. DNA of the CDR3: TGTGCCAGCAGCTCCTGGGACAGGGTAGAGACCCAGTACTTC. Its protein is CASSSWDRVETQYF.

By proportion, this clone is medium-sized. J is TRBJ2-1 and V is TRBV6-1, with TRBD2 as a possible D gene (5 bases). The CDR3 has 14 residues. Trimming took off 1 base at V and 9 bases at J, with 13 bases between the two ends. Germline CDR1 and CDR2: MNHNS and SASEGT. As DNA, the CDR3 is TGTGCCAGCAGTGAAGGTCGGGGTGGGAGTGAGCAGTTCTTC. This translates into CASSEGRGGSEQFF.

This clone was detected many times. This rearrangement joins TRBV5-5 to TRBJ2-3, with D uncertain. The germline CDR1 and CDR2 sequences are SGHKS and YYEKEE (reference sequence). V lost 3 bases and J 2 bases, leaving 4 bases between the germline ends. The CDR3 consists of 12 residues. CDR3 DNA sequence: TGTGCCAGCAGCTCCAACACAGATACGCAGTATTTT. It yields the protein CASSSNTDTQYF.

The table lists this clone with many counts. CDR3 nucleotides: TGTGCCAGTAGTATTTCGGGGGGAGAGACCCAGTACTTC. This encodes CASSISGGETQYF. This chain links TRBV19 with TRBJ2-5; TRBD2 aligns across 7 bases. The CDR3 is made up of 13 amino acids. Trimming removed 3 bases from V and 4 bases from J; junction bases left unmatched: 2. In germline, CDR1 is LNHDA, CDR2 SQIVND (reference sequence).

The chain recombines TRBV6-1 with TRBJ2-3, with 14 nucleotides matching TRBD2. V trimming: 4 bases; J trimming: 6 bases; junction bases outside the gene matches: 6. Germline assignment: CDR1 MNHNS and CDR2 SASEGT. The CDR3 extends over 16 amino acids. DNA for the CDR3: TGTGCCAGCAGTGGGACTAGCGGGGGGAGGGGGGATACGCAGTATTTT. Translated, it gives CASSGTSGGRGDTQYF.

This clone was found many times. The chain links TRBV9 to TRBJ2-7; 8 bases are a match to TRBD1. J lost 2 bases, V lost 0 bases, and 1 base had no gene match. Germline values: CDR1 SGDLS, CDR2 YYNGEE. This CDR3 contains 14 residues. CDR3 nucleotides: TGTGCCAGCAGCGTAGGACAGGGGCCCTACGAGCAGTACTTC. Its translation is CASSVGQGPYEQYF.